This TCR beta chain was sequenced for a study of long-term antiretroviral therapy in people with HIV. An immunoSEQ assay, version v3.0, was performed at survey level. Sequencing was designed to cover 40,000-50,000 T-cell genomes in each sample. TCRdb's copy holds only in-frame clones and misses some; the assay was immunoSEQ multiplex PCR. The table lists 25,000 to 30,000 clones, approximately 95% of them singletons. This CDR3 has 16 amino acids. The germline gives CDR1 LNHNV, CDR2 YYDKDF (reference sequence). Trimming shortened V by 5 bases and J by 2 bases, and 17 bases separated the two germline ends.

The chain carries TRBV15 and TRBJ2-3; D may be TRBD1 (5 bases). The receptor was derived from a young man with HIV. The sample here was unsorted PBMCs, taken 5.3 years after starting antiretroviral therapy. The CDR3 loop reads CATSLILDRFTDTQYF. The CDR3 DNA is TGTGCCACCAGCCTAATCCTCGACAGATTCACAGATACGCAGTATTTT. The entire variable domain, with the rest obtained from reference TRBV15 and TRBJ2-3, is as follows: DAMVIQNPRYQVTQFGKPVTLSCSQTLNHNVMYWYQQKSSQAPKLLFHYYDKDFNNEADTPDNFQSRRPNTSFCFLDIRSPGLGDTAMYLCATSLILDRFTDTQYFGPGTRLTVL.